This T cell receptor beta chain came from a study of Graves' ophthalmopathy and Graves' hyperthyroidism. This clonotype showed up many times. Its antigen remains unidentified. This CDR3 comprises 15 residues. The germline CDR1 and CDR2 sequences are SGHTA and FQGNSA. With V trimmed by 2 bases and J by 5 bases, 8 bases remained unmatched. Overall study findings and caveats: The model's prediction of ophthalmopathy progression had approximately 71% sensitivity and around 72% specificity.

Amplified material comprised TCR beta CDR3 regions derived from RNA transcripts. HTBI primers primed a first-round RT-PCR, and a second-round multiplex PCR followed. In TCRdb, the multiplex PCR reads were re-called with MiXCR into one record per CDR3 protein. The sample yields roughly 350,000 distinct CDR3 sequences, about a sixth seen once. Uncontrolled infections, other autoimmune diseases, pregnancy or lactation barred patients from enrollment. This chain links TRBV7-2 with TRBJ1-1; 7 bases line up with TRBD1. Sequencing used peripheral blood. This TCR was recovered from an adult woman with stable Graves' hyperthyroidism. The CDR3 region is CASSLHRQGRTEAFF. The CDR3 DNA reads TGTGCCAGCAGCTTACATAGACAGGGTCGGACTGAAGCTTTCTTT.